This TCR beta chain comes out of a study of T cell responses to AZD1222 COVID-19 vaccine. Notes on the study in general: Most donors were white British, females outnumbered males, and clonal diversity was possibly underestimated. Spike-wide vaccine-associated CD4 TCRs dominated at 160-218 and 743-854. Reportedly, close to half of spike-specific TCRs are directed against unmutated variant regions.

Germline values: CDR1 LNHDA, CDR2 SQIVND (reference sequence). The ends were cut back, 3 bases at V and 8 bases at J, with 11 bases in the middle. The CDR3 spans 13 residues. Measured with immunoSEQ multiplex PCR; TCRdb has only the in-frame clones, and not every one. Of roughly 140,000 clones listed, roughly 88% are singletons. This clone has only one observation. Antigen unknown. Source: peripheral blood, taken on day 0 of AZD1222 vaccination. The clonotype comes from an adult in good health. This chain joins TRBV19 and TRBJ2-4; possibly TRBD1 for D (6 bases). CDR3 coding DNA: TGTGCCAGTAGTATTGGGACAATGGACATTCAGTACTTC. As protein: CASSIGTMDIQYF.